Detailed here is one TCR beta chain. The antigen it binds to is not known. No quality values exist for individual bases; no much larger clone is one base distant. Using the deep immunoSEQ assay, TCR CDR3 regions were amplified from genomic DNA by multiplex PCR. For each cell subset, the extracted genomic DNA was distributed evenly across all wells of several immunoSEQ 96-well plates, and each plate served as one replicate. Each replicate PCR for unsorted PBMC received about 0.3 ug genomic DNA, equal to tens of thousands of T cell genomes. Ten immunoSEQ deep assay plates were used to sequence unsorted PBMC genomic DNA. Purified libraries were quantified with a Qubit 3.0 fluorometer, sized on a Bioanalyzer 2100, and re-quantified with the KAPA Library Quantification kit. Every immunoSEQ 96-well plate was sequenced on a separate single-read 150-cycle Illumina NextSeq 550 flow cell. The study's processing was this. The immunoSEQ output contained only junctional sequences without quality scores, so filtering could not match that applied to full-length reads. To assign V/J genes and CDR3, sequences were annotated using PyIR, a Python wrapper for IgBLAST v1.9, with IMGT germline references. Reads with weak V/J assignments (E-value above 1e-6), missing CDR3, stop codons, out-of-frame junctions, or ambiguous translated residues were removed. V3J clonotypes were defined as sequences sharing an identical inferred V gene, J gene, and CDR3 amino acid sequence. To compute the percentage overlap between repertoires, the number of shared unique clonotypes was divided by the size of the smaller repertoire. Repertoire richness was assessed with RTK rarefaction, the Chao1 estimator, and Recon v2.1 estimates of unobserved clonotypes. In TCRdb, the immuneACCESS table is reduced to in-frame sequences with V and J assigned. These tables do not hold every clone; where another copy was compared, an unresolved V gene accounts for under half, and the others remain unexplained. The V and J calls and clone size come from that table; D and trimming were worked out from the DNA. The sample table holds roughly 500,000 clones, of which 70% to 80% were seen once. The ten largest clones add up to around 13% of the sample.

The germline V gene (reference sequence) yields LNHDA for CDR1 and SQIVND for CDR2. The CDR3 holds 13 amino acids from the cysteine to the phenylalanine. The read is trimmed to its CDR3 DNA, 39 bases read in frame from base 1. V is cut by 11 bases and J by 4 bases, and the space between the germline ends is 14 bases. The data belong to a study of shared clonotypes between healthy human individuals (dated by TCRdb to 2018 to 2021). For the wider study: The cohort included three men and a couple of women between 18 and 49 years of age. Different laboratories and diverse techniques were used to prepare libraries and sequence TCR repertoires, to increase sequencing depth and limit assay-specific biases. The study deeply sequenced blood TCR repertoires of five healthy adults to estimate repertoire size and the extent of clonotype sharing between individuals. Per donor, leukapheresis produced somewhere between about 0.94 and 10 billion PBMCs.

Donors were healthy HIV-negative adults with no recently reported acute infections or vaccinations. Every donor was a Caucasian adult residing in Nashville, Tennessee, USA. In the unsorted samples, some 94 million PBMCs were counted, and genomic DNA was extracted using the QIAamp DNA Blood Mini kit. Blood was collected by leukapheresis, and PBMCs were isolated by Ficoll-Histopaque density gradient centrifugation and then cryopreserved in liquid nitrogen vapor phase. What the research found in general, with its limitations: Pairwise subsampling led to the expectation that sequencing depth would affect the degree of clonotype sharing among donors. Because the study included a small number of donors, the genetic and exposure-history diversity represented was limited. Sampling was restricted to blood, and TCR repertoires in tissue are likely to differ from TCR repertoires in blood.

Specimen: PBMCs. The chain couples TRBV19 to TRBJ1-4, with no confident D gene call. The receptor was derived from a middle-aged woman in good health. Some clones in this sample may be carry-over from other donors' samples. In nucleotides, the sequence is TGTGCCTGCCGCGGCGGGTTTAATGAAAAACTGTTTTTT. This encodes CACRGGFNEKLFF. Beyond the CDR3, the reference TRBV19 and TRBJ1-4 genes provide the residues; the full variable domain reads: DGGITQSPKYLFRKEGQNVTLSCEQNLNHDAMYWYRQDPGQGLRLIYYSQIVNDFQKGDIAEGYSVSREKKESFPLTVTSAQKNPTAFYLCACRGGFNEKLFFGSGTQLSVL.